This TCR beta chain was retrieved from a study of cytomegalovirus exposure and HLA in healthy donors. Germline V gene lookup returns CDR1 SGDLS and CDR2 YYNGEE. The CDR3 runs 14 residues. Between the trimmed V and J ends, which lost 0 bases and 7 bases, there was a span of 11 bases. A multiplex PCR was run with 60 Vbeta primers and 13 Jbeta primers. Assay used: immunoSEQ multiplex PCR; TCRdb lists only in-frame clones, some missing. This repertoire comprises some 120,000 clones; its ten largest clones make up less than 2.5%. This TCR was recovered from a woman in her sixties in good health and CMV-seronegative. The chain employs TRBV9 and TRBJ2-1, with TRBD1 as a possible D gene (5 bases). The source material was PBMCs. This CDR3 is CASSVDLRGNEQFF. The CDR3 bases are TGTGCCAGCAGCGTAGATCTAAGGGGAAATGAGCAGTTCTTC.